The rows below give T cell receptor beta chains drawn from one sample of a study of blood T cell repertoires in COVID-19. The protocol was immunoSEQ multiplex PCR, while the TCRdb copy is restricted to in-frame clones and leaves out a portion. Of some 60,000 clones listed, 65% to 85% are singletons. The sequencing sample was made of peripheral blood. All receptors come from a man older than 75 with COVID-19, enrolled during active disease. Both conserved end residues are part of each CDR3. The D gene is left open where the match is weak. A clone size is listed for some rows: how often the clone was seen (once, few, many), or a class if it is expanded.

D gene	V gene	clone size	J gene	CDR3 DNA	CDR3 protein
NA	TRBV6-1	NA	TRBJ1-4	TGTGCCAGCAGTGAAGGCGGGACGGGCGAAAAACTGTTTTTT	CASSEGGTGEKLFF
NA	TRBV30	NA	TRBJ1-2	TGTGCCTGGAGCCTCTACGGTAACTACACCTTC	CAWSLYGNYTF
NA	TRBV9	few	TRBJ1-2	TGTGCCAGCAGCCAGGGCAGAGCTTATGGCTACACCTTC	CASSQGRAYGYTF
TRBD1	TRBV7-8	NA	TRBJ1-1	TGTGCCAGCAGCCTCAGACAGGGCGAAGCTTTCTTT	CASSLRQGEAFF
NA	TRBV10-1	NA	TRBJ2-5	TGCGCCAGCAGTGAGTCGGGGGGATTGGGGGAGACCCAGTACTTC	CASSESGGLGETQYF
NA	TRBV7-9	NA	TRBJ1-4	TGTGCCAGCAGCCGGCGGGCTAGCGGAAATGAAAAACTGTTTTTT	CASSRRASGNEKLFF
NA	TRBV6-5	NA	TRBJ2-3	TGTGCCAGCAGTTCGGCAGGGGCGATCACAGATACGCAGTATTTT	CASSSAGAITDTQYF
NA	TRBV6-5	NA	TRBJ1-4	TGTGCCAGCAGGGAGCTCGGAAATGAAAAACTGTTTTTT	CASRELGNEKLFF
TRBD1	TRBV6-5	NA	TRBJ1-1	TGTGCCAGCAGCCGGAGGACAGGGAACACTGAAGCTTTCTTT	CASSRRTGNTEAFF
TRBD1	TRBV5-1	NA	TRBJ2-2	TGCGCCAGCAGCCAAACAGGGGCTGGGACCGGGGAGCTGTTTTTT	CASSQTGAGTGELFF
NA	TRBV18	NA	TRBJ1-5	TGTGCCAGCTCACCGGGTCAGGGGTTCAATCAGCCCCAGCATTTT	CASSPGQGFNQPQHF
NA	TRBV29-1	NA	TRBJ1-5	TGCAGCGTTGTCGAGCAGGGGAATCAGCCCCAGCATTTT	CSVVEQGNQPQHF
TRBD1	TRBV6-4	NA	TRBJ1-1	TGTGCCAGCAGTCCCGGACAGGGGGCAGCTGAAGCTTTCTTT	CASSPGQGAAEAFF
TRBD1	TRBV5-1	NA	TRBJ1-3	TGCGCCAGCAGCGGACAGGGCGGTGGAAACACCATATATTTT	CASSGQGGGNTIYF
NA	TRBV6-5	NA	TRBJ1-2	TGTGCCAGCAACCACCATGGAGAGGGTGGCTATGGCTACACCTTC	CASNHHGEGGYGYTF
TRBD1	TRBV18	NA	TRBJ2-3	TGTGCCAGCTCGGGACAGTTGAACACAGATACGCAGTATTTT	CASSGQLNTDTQYF
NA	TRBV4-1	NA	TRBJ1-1	TGCGCCAGCAGGTCCACCAGGGTTGTCGCTGAAGCTTTCTTT	CASRSTRVVAEAFF
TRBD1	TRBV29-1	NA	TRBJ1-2	TGCAGCGTTGTGCAGGGGGGTGAGGGCTACACCTTC	CSVVQGGEGYTF
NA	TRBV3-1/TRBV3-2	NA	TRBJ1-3	TGTGCCAGCAGCCAAGGGGACTGGTCTGTCTCTGGAAACACCATATATTTT	CASSQGDWSVSGNTIYF
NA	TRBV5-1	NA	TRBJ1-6	TGCGCCAGCAGCTTGAGGGGGGGCTCCTATAATTCACCCCTCCACTTT	CASSLRGGSYNSPLHF
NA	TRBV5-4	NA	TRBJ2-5	TGTGCCAGCAGCGGCGGGACAGCCGTTCAAGAGACCCAGTACTTC	CASSGGTAVQETQYF
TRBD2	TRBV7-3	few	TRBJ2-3	TGTGCCAGCAGCCTACTAGCGGGGAGCACAGATACGCAGTATTTT	CASSLLAGSTDTQYF
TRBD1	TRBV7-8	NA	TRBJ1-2	TGTGCCAGCAGCTCACGGACAGGGCTAGACTATGGCTACACCTTC	CASSSRTGLDYGYTF
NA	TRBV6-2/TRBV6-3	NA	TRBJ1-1	TGTGCCAGCAGTTACACCTCGGGGGGGCCAAAGAACACTGAAGCTTTCTTT	CASSYTSGGPKNTEAFF
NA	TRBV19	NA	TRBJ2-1	TGTGCCAGTAGTATAGATGACAGATCCTACAATGAGCAGTTCTTC	CASSIDDRSYNEQFF
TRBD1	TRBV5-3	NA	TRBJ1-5	TGTGCCAGAAGAACCCGGGACAGGTTTCTAAAGGATCAGCCCCAGCATTTT	CARRTRDRFLKDQPQHF
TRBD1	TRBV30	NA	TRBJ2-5	TGTGCCTGGAGTGTATTAAGACAGGGGAAAGAGACCCAGTACTTC	CAWSVLRQGKETQYF
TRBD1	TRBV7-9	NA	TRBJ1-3	TGTGCCAGCATAAGGGGGCTCGAAGGAAACACCATATATTTT	CASIRGLEGNTIYF
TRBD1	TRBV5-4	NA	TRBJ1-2	TGTGCCAGCAGCTTGATAGGACAGGCTAACTATGGCTACACCTTC	CASSLIGQANYGYTF
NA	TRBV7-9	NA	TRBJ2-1	TGTGCCAGCAGCTTAAGAACAGGGTCATACAATGAGCAGTTCTTC	CASSLRTGSYNEQFF
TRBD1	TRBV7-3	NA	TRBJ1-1	TGTGCCAGCAGCCGAAGGGGACAGGCGAACATGAACACTGAAGCTTTCTTT	CASSRRGQANMNTEAFF
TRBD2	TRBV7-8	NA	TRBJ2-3	TGTGCCAGCAGCGGGACTAGCGGGAGGCCCACAGATACGCAGTATTTT	CASSGTSGRPTDTQYF
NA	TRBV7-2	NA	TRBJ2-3	TGTGCCAGCAGCTTAGCCTCCCTTCGTAGCACAGATACGCAGTATTTT	CASSLASLRSTDTQYF
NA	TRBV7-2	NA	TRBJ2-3	TGTGCCAGCAGCCCCCAACCCCCGGGCACAGATACGCAGTATTTT	CASSPQPPGTDTQYF
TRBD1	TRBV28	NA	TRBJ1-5	TGTGCCAGCAGTTTCAGACAGGGTCGCCAGCCCCAGCATTTT	CASSFRQGRQPQHF
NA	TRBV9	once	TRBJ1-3	TGTGCCAGCAGTGCCCGTGTGGAGACTGGAAACACCATATATTTT	CASSARVETGNTIYF
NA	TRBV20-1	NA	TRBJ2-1	TGCAGTGCTTACCTTCGGGAGCAGTTCTTC	CSAYLREQFF
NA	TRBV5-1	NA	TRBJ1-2	TGCGCCAGCAGCCCCGATGTGGGGGGTGGCTACACCTTC	CASSPDVGGGYTF
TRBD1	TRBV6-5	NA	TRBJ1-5	TGTGCCAGCCGGACAGGGAGCAATCAGCCCCAGCATTTT	CASRTGSNQPQHF
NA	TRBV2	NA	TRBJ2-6	TGTGCCAGCAGTACACCCCACTCTGGGGCCAACGTCCTGACTTTC	CASSTPHSGANVLTF
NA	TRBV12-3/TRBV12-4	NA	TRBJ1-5	TGTGCCAGCAGTGTTTATAGCAATCAGCCCCAGCATTTT	CASSVYSNQPQHF
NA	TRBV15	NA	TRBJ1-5	TGTGCCACCAGCAGGGGGGGGAGCAATCAGCCCCAGCATTTT	CATSRGGSNQPQHF
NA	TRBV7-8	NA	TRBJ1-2	TGTGCCAGCAGCTTAGCCCTCGGGGATCGCGGCTACACCTTC	CASSLALGDRGYTF
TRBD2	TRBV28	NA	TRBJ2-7	TGTGCCAGCATTCCAAGCGGGGTAAGCTCCTACGAGCAGTACTTC	CASIPSGVSSYEQYF
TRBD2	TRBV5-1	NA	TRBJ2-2	TGCGCCAGCAGCTTGGCTAGCGGGAGGGCCGATGGGGAGCTGTTTTTT	CASSLASGRADGELFF
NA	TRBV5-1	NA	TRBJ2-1	TGCGCCAGCAGCTTGGAACAGACCTACAATGAGCAGTTCTTC	CASSLEQTYNEQFF
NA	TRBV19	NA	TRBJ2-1	TGTGCCAGTAGCGAAGCAGACAACACCTACAATGAGCAGTTCTTC	CASSEADNTYNEQFF
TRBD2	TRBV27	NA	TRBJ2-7	TGTGCCAGCAGTTTAGCTGGGGGGGTACTCTCCTACGAGCAGTACTTC	CASSLAGGVLSYEQYF
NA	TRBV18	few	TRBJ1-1	TGTGCCAGCTCACAAAGACAGGAGAGAAACACTGAAGCTTTCTTT	CASSQRQERNTEAFF
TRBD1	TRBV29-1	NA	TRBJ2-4	TGCAGCGTAGAGACAGGGGGAACCAAAAACATTCAGTACTTC	CSVETGGTKNIQYF
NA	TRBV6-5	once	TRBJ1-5	TGTGCCAGCAGTTCAGGAATTCGTCAGCCCCAGCATTTT	CASSSGIRQPQHF
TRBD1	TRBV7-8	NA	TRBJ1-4	TGTGCCAGCAGCTCAGGCGGGGGACAGGGGAATGAAAAACTGTTTTTT	CASSSGGGQGNEKLFF
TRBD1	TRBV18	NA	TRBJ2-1	TGTGCCAGCTCACTTACAGGGGACAATGAGCAGTTCTTC	CASSLTGDNEQFF
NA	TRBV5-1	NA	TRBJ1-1	TGCGCCAGCAGCTTACAGGCGTCTAACACTGAAGCTTTCTTT	CASSLQASNTEAFF
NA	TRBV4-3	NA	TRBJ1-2	TGCGCCAGCAGCCAAGGGTTACAGGGTTTTTCCTATGGCTACACCTTC	CASSQGLQGFSYGYTF
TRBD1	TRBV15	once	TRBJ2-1	TGTGCCACCAGCAAAGGACAGGGCTTCGGTGGGCAGTTCTTC	CATSKGQGFGGQFF
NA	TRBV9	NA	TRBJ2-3	TGTGCCAGCAGCGTAGTAGTCGGTGCCGATACGCAGTATTTT	CASSVVVGADTQYF
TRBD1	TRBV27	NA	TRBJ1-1	TGTGCCAGCAGTTACGGACAGGGATGGGGCACTGAAGCTTTCTTT	CASSYGQGWGTEAFF
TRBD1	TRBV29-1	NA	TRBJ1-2	TGCAGCGTTGGAGGGACAGGGGCCCTAGGGGAGAGAGGCTACACCTTC	CSVGGTGALGERGYTF